The 28 T cell receptor beta chains below come from one sample, sequenced in a study of spatial heterogeneity in lung cancer. TCRdb ran MiXCR on the 5' RACE reads and lists one entry per CDR3 protein. The sample includes about 11,000 distinct CDR3 sequences, about 6.3% of them seen just once. The time point: sample taken at primary tumor resection. Whole RNA, isolated from tumor, nontumor lung or frozen PBMC, was sequenced without prior sorting. The input for sequencing was PBMCs, taken at surgery. The receptor source for this set is a male donor with early-stage non-small cell lung cancer.

This clonotype was counted many times. Little can be read into the size of this beta chain, an off-target read in a library designed for alpha chains. The chain is built from TRBV6-6 and TRBJ1-5; D ambiguous. The V gene's germline CDR1 is MNHNY and CDR2 SVGAGI (reference sequence). The CDR3 has 13 amino acids. V was pared by 6 bases and J by 2 bases, with 8 bases between. The CDR3 spells CASSSTGNQPQHF. CDR3 nucleotide sequence: TGTGCCAGCAGCTCCACCGGCAATCAGCCCCAGCATTTT.

Comment on this clonotype: Because the library targeted alpha chains, this beta chain is an off-target read whose size means little. This chain connects TRBV6-2 or TRBV6-3 to TRBJ1-4, with a possible D match to TRBD1 (5 bases). Trimming removed 8 bases from V and 10 bases from J, with 17 bases in between. The germline V gene encodes CDR1 MNHEY and CDR2 SVGEGT. The CDR3 extends over 13 amino acids. For the CDR3, the DNA is TGTGCCAGCGAGACAGTCACAATGGGAAAACTGTTTTTT. Protein product: CASETVTMGKLFF.

This clonotype was seen a few times. This beta chain turned up in a library designed for alpha chains; as an off-target read, its abundance says little. The chain combines TRBV2 with TRBJ2-1; D possibly corresponds to TRBD2 (6 bases). The CDR3 has 14 amino acids. The V end was cut by 6 bases, the J end by 5 bases, with 14 bases between. Germline V CDR1 and CDR2: SNHLY, FYNNEI. The CDR3, as DNA: TGTGCCAGCAGCCGACTAGATGCCCACAATGAGCAGTTCTTC. Translating gives CASSRLDAHNEQFF.

About this clonotype itself: Because the library targeted alpha chains, this beta chain is an off-target read whose size means little. The V call is TRBV7-9, the J call TRBJ2-7; D not certain. Trimming took off 4 bases at V and 1 base at J, with 14 bases between the two ends. This CDR3 is built from 15 residues. The germline V gene encodes CDR1 SEHNR and CDR2 FQNEAQ (reference sequence). CDR3 residues: CASSSSSERSYEQYF. The CDR3 coding sequence is TGTGCCAGCAGCTCAAGTTCCGAGCGATCCTACGAGCAGTACTTC.

Of note for this clonotype: As an off-target read in a library built for alpha chains, this beta chain has a frequency of little significance. The chain joins TRBV28 to TRBJ1-5; 8 bases map to TRBD1. V shed 7 bases and J 6 bases; nucleotides not matched to a gene: 2. From germline, CDR1 is MDHEN and CDR2 SYDVKM. CDR3 length equals 12 residues. This CDR3 reads CASTGGVQPQHF. Here the CDR3 DNA reads TGTGCCAGCACAGGGGGCGTTCAGCCCCAGCATTTT.

This clonotype is medium-sized. Since the library was made to target alpha chains, this beta chain is a stray read and its abundance is not meaningful. The chain is built from TRBV29-1 and TRBJ1-5; D remains unclear. The CDR3 is made up of 14 amino acids. Trimming removed 0 bases from V and 7 bases from J, with 13 bases in between. The V gene's germline CDR1 is SQVTM and CDR2 ANQGSEA. The CDR3 sequence is CSVEDGAVGQPQHF. As DNA, the CDR3 is TGCAGCGTTGAAGATGGAGCCGTGGGGCAGCCCCAGCATTTT. Supplemented by reference TRBV29-1 and TRBJ1-5, the full variable domain reads SAVISQKPSRDICQRGTSLTIQCQVDSQVTMMFWYRQQPGQSLTLIATANQGSEATYESGFVIDKFPISRPNLTFSTLTVSNMSPEDSSIYLCSVEDGAVGQPQHFGDGTRLSIL.

This clonotype appeared many times. For a library built for alpha chains, this beta chain is a stray read; little rests on its size. The chain joins TRBV20-1 to TRBJ1-1, with D maybe TRBD1 (5 bases). Germline values: CDR1 DFQATT, CDR2 SNEGSKA (reference sequence). CDR3 length: 13 residues. V dropped 2 bases and J dropped 6 bases, with 13 bases sitting between them. The CDR3: CSARTRGVSEAFF. CDR3 DNA sequence: TGCAGTGCTAGAACTAGAGGGGTATCTGAAGCTTTCTTT.

A remark on this clonotype: Little can be read into the size of this beta chain, an off-target read in a library designed for alpha chains. V and J are TRBV15 and TRBJ2-7; 8 bases map to TRBD1. CDR1 and CDR2 from the germline V gene are LNHNV and YYDKDF (reference sequence). With 4 bases clipped from V and 4 bases from J, the junction kept 9 bases outside the gene matches. The CDR3 has 15 amino acids. The CDR3 coding sequence is TGTGCCACCAGCATTACCCGGGACAGGTTTTACGAGCAGTACTTC. Translation: CATSITRDRFYEQYF.

Regarding this clonotype: A clone one base away is much larger, so this may be a read error. The CDR3 does not end in the conserved phenylalanine or tryptophan, so this is likely a read error. Since the library was made to target alpha chains, this beta chain is a stray read and its abundance is not meaningful. The V call is TRBV6-1, the J call TRBJ1-1; D not resolved. Trimming pared 1 base from V and 5 bases from J, leaving 8 bases between. Germline V gene sequence: CDR1 MNHNS, CDR2 SASEGT. CDR3 length: 13 amino acids. The chain's CDR3 is CASSEVAETEAFS. CDR3 coding DNA: TGTGCCAGCAGTGAAGTCGCAGAGACTGAAGCTTTCTCT.

This clonotype was counted ten times or more. A library prepared for alpha chains yielded this beta chain as an off-target read; its size is of little meaning. V is TRBV5-6 and J is TRBJ2-1; D is possibly TRBD1 (5 bases). CDR3 length: 13 amino acids. Trimming cost V 0 bases and J 10 bases, with 11 bases left between them. The germline V gene has CDR1 SGHDT and CDR2 YYEEEE. For the CDR3, the DNA is TGTGCCAGCAGCTTGGTGGCCAGGGAAGAGCAGTTCTTC. Its translation: CASSLVAREEQFF.

This clonotype was recorded at least ten times. Being off target in a library aimed at alpha chains, this beta chain has a size of little meaning. This sequence joins TRBV2 and TRBJ2-1; TRBD2 matches 8 bases. V trimming: 6 bases; J trimming: 6 bases; junction bases outside the gene matches: 4. The CDR3 contains 13 residues. Germline V gene lookup returns CDR1 SNHLY and CDR2 FYNNEI. The DNA for the CDR3 is TGTGCCAGCAGGCGGGGGGCCCCCAATGAGCAGTTCTTC. Protein: CASRRGAPNEQFF.

This clonotype was recorded a few times. Because this beta chain is a stray read in a library intended to capture alpha chains, its abundance should not be given much weight. The genes are TRBV6-6 and TRBJ2-7, with 9 bases matching TRBD1. The CDR3 consists of 14 residues. With V trimmed by 5 bases and J by 1 base, 3 bases remained unmatched. CDR1 MNHNY and CDR2 SVGAGI come from the germline V gene (reference sequence). The CDR3 DNA reads as TGTGCCAGCAGTAGGGGACAGGGTTCCTACGAGCAGTACTTC. It is translated as CASSRGQGSYEQYF.

This clonotype was counted only a few times. A library made for alpha chains picked up this beta chain off target, so its size means little. This chain connects TRBV6-2 or TRBV6-3 to TRBJ1-1; possible D gene TRBD1, 5 bases. Germline-derived CDR1 and CDR2 are MNHEY and SVGEGT. Deletions cut 6 bases from V and 1 base from J, with 12 bases between. This CDR3 has 14 amino acids. The CDR3, as DNA: TGTGCCAGCAGGAACCACGGGGCGAACACTGAAGCTTTCTTT. Its translation is CASRNHGANTEAFF.

In its sample, this clonotype was seen many times. The library was prepared for alpha chains; this beta chain is a stray read, so its frequency means little. The rearrangement links TRBV7-3 to TRBJ2-5; TRBD2 agrees at 8 bases. V lost 6 bases to trimming and J lost 5 bases; unmatched junction nucleotides: 11. This CDR3 region has 15 residues. The germline V gene has CDR1 SGHTA and CDR2 FQGTGA. Written as DNA, the CDR3 is TGTGCCAGCAGACTGGGCGGACTAGCCGACGAGACCCAGTACTTC. Its protein is CASRLGGLADETQYF.

This clonotype was detected ten times or more. This beta chain slipped into a library made for alpha chains as a stray read, so its size is not meaningful. This sequence joins TRBV6-5 and TRBJ2-3; 14 positions agree with TRBD2. Germline V gene data show CDR1 as MNHEY and CDR2 as SVGAGI. The J segment lost 0 bases and the V segment lost 6 bases, leaving 5 bases of the junction unmatched. This CDR3 is built from 17 residues. The CDR3 loop reads CASRGLAGGASTDTQYF. The CDR3 bases are TGTGCCAGCAGAGGACTAGCGGGAGGAGCTAGCACAGATACGCAGTATTTT.

This clonotype was picked up a small number of times. This beta chain slipped into a library made for alpha chains as a stray read, so its size is not meaningful. The CDR3 reads CASSLGTRNTYEQYF. As DNA, the CDR3 is TGTGCCAGCAGTCTCGGGACACGCAATACCTACGAGCAGTACTTC. The rearrangement uses TRBV27 and TRBJ2-7, with D perhaps matching TRBD1 (6 bases). The CDR3 consists of 15 residues. Per the germline V gene, CDR1 is MNHEY and CDR2 is SMNVEV (reference sequence). V lost 5 bases to trimming and J lost 2 bases, with 16 bases between them.

This clonotype has just one count. A library made for alpha chains picked up this beta chain off target, so its size means little. The chain couples TRBV7-4 to TRBJ2-5; maybe TRBD1 (6 bases). Trimming took off 1 base at V and 3 bases at J, with 6 bases between the two ends. The CDR3 contains 13 residues. Germline V lookup: CDR1 SGHVT, CDR2 SQSDAQ. The CDR3 DNA follows: TGTGCCAGCAGCTTAGGACAGGAAGAGACCCAGTACTTC. It encodes CASSLGQEETQYF. Looking up the rest from reference TRBV7-4 and TRBJ2-5 gives the full variable domain: GAGVSQSPRYKVAKRGRDVALRCDSISGHVTLYWYRQTLGQGSEVLTYSQSDAQRDKSGRPSGRFSAERPERSVSTLKIQRTEQGDSAVYLCASSLGQEETQYFGPGTRLLVL.

Ten or more counts support this clonotype. This beta chain lies outside the target of a library built for alpha chains; its clone size means little. The CDR3 DNA reads as TGCGCCAGCAGCCTACCTGGACTAGCGGGGACCAGCACAGATACGCAGTATTTT. It is translated as CASSLPGLAGTSTDTQYF. The chain couples TRBV5-1 to TRBJ2-3; 12 bases align to TRBD2. From germline, CDR1 is SGHRS and CDR2 YFSETQ. The CDR3 is 18 residues long. V shed 4 bases, J shed 0 bases, and the junction held 9 bases outside the gene matches.

This clonotype appeared many times. This beta chain is a stray read from a library made for alpha chains; its abundance is not meaningful. V usage is TRBV21-1 and J usage is TRBJ2-3; the table calls TRBD1, which could not be checked here. TRBV21-1 is a recognized pseudogene. The CDR3 has 17 residues. The CDR3, as DNA: TGTGCCAGCAGCAGCAAAGTACGTTCGGGGTCCCCAGATACGCAGTATTTT. Translated: CASSSKVRSGSPDTQYF.

This clonotype has just a few counts. For a library built for alpha chains, this beta chain is a stray read; little rests on its size. The chain has TRBV6-5 and TRBJ1-2; 8 bases map to TRBD1. The CDR3 covers 12 residues. Unmatched junction bases numbered 4, after V lost 5 bases and J lost 8 bases. Per germline, CDR1 MNHEY and CDR2 SVGAGI. The CDR3 coding sequence is TGTGCCAGCAGTCGACGGACAGGGGGCTACACCTTC. Its protein is CASSRRTGGYTF.

Concerning this clonotype itself: The library was designed around alpha chains, so this beta chain is a stray read whose abundance carries little weight. The gene calls are TRBV3-1 and TRBJ1-6, with 7 bases lining up with TRBD1. Germline CDR1 and CDR2: LGHDT and YNNKEL (reference sequence). V gave up 4 bases and J gave up 8 bases; unmatched junction bases: 5. The CDR3 contains 14 residues. CDR3 in amino acids: CASSPRQGDSPLHF. The CDR3 nucleotides read TGTGCCAGCAGCCCCCGACAGGGCGATTCACCCCTCCACTTT.

This clonotype is labeled medium-sized. In a library made to pick up alpha chains, this beta chain is a stray read with a size that means little. V and J are TRBV20-1 and TRBJ2-7; D is possibly TRBD1 (6 bases). The CDR3 runs to 13 residues. Germline loops: CDR1 DFQATT, CDR2 SNEGSKA (reference sequence). The V gene lost 5 bases and the J gene lost 5 bases, with 16 bases spanning the gap. CDR3 in DNA: TGCAGTGCTCTCCAGGACAGTAAGCACGAGCAGTACTTC. Translation gives CSALQDSKHEQYF.

This clonotype was recorded many times. This beta chain lies outside the target of a library built for alpha chains; its clone size means little. The chain uses TRBV5-1 and TRBJ2-7; 10 bases fit TRBD2. This CDR3 is 17 amino acids long. Losses at the gene ends were 0 bases for V and 0 bases for J; bases not matched to a gene: 6. Germline V lookup: CDR1 SGHRS, CDR2 YFSETQ. DNA for the CDR3: TGCGCCAGCAGCTTGGTCCCGGGACTAGCGTCCTCCTACGAGCAGTACTTC. Amino acids: CASSLVPGLASSYEQYF. The full variable domain, rest sourced from reference TRBV5-1 and TRBJ2-7, is KAGVTQTPRYLIKTRGQQVTLSCSPISGHRSVSWYQQTPGQGLQFLFEYFSETQRNKGNFPGRFSGRQFSNSRSEMNVSTLELGDSALYLCASSLVPGLASSYEQYFGPGTRLTVT.

Note on this clonotype: A library made for alpha chains picked up this beta chain off target, so its size means little. The chain joins TRBV7-9 to TRBJ2-3; 7 bases agree with TRBD2. The CDR3 runs to 15 residues. V gave up 3 bases and J gave up 4 bases; unmatched junction bases: 7. Germline V gene data show CDR1 as SEHNR and CDR2 as FQNEAQ (reference sequence). The CDR3 spells CASSFPGGPADTQYF. DNA for the CDR3: TGTGCCAGCAGCTTTCCGGGAGGCCCGGCAGATACGCAGTATTTT.

At least ten counts were recorded for this clonotype. This beta chain is an unintended read in a library built for alpha chains; its size means little. The chain has TRBV3-1 and TRBJ2-7, with D hard to call. Trimming removed 3 bases at V and 0 bases at J, with 9 bases between. Germline lookup yields CDR1 LGHDT and CDR2 YNNKEL (reference sequence). The CDR3 has 14 residues. As DNA, the CDR3 is TGTGCCAGCAGCCAGGCCGTCTCCTCCTACGAGCAGTACTTC. Protein: CASSQAVSSYEQYF.

The sample holds many counts of this clonotype. This beta chain is a stray read from a library made for alpha chains; its abundance is not meaningful. The V gene is TRBV5-5, the J gene TRBJ2-5; D remains unclear. CDR3 size: 14 residues. V lost 0 bases, J lost 5 bases, and 11 bases lay in between. The germline V gene has CDR1 SGHKS and CDR2 YYEKEE (reference sequence). The CDR3 region is CASSLDPGEETQYF. CDR3 nucleotides: TGTGCCAGCAGCTTGGATCCCGGTGAGGAGACCCAGTACTTC.

By share, this clonotype ranks as medium-sized. This beta chain is a stray read from a library made for alpha chains; its abundance is not meaningful. This rearrangement joins TRBV25-1 to TRBJ2-7; TRBD2 matches at 8 bases. Germline-derived CDR1 and CDR2 are MGHDK and SYGVNS. The CDR3 is made up of 16 amino acids. V lost 3 bases and J lost 0; bases outside the gene matches: 7. The CDR3 region is CASSEMCGRPSYEQYF. CDR3 sequence (DNA): TGTGCCAGCAGTGAGATGTGCGGGAGGCCCTCCTACGAGCAGTACTTC.

In its sample, this clonotype was seen many times. Since it is a stray read in a library aimed at alpha chains, this beta chain has a size that is not meaningful. The V gene is TRBV4-3, the J gene TRBJ1-2; the match to TRBD1 covers 9 bases. This CDR3 has 17 residues. In germline, CDR1 is LGHNA, CDR2 YSLEER. J gave up 4 bases and V 1 base, and 10 bases lay outside the gene matches. The CDR3 nucleotides are TGCGCCAGCAGCCAAGGGGTGCCGGGACAGGGCCTCTATGGCTACACCTTC. Translated, it gives CASSQGVPGQGLYGYTF.